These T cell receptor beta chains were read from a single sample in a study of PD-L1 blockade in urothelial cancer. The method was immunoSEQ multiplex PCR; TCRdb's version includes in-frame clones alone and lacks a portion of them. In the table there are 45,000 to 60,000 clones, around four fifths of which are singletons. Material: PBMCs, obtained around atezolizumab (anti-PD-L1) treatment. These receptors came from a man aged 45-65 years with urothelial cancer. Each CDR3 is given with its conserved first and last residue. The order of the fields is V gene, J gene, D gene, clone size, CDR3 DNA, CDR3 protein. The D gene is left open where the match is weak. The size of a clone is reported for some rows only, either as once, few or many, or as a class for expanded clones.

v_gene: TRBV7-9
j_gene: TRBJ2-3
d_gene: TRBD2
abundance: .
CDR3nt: TGTGCCAGCAGCAGGACTAGCGGGGGGGAAGATACGCAGTATTTT
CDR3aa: CASSRTSGGEDTQYF

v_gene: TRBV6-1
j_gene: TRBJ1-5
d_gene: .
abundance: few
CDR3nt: TGTGCCAGCAGTGAGTTGTCAGGTTCATATAGCAATCAGCCCCAGCATTTT
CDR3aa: CASSELSGSYSNQPQHF

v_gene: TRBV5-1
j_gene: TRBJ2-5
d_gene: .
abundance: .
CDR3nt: TGCGCCAGCAGCTTGGGCGGGACAGAGGGAGAGACCCAGTACTTC
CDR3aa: CASSLGGTEGETQYF

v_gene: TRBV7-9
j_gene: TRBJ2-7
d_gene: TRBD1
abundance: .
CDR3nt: TGTGCCAGCAGCCAGGGACAGGGAGAAGGGGAGCAGTACTTC
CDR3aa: CASSQGQGEGEQYF

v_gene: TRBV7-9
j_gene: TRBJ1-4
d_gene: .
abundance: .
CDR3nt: TGTGCCAGCAGCTTCAGGATGGATGAAAAACTGTTTTTT
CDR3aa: CASSFRMDEKLFF

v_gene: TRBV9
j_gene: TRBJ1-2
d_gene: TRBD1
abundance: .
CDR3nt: TGTGCCAGCAGCGTAAGGTGGCAGGGGGCTAACGGCTACACCTTC
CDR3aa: CASSVRWQGANGYTF

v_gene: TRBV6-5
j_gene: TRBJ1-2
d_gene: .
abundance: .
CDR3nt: TGTGCCAGCAGGAGGGCAGGGGCAGGTGAGGGCTACACCTTC
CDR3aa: CASRRAGAGEGYTF

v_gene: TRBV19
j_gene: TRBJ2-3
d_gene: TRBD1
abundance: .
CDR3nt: TGTGCCACAACAGGGGTGAGCACAGATACGCAGTATTTT
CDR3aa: CATTGVSTDTQYF

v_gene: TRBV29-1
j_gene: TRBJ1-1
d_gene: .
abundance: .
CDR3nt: TGCAGCGTTGAAGAGGGCTCCGGGAGCACTGAAGCTTTCTTT
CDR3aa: CSVEEGSGSTEAFF

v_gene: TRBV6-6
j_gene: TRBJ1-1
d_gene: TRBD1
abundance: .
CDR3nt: TGTGCCAGCATTCCGGACAGGGTGAACACTGAAGCTTTCTTT
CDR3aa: CASIPDRVNTEAFF

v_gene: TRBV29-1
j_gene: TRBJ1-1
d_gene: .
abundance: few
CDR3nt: TGCAGCGTTGAAGCAGTCACTGAAGCTTTCTTT
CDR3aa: CSVEAVTEAFF

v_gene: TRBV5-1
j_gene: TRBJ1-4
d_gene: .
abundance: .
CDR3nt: TGCGCCAGCAGCTTGCTGGGAGGTAATGAAAAACTGTTTTTT
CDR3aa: CASSLLGGNEKLFF

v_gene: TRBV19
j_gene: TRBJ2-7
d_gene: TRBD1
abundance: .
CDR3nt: TGTGCCAGTACCCCGGGACAGACTAACTACGAGCAGTACTTC
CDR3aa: CASTPGQTNYEQYF

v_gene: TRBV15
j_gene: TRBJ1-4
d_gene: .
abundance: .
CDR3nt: TGTGCCACCAGCAGTGAGCAGGGAAGGGTCGAAAAACTGTTTTTT
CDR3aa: CATSSEQGRVEKLFF

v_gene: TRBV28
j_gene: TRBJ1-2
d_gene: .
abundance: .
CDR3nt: TGTGCCAGCAGTTTAAGGGGCAGCTATGGCTACACCTTC
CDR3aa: CASSLRGSYGYTF

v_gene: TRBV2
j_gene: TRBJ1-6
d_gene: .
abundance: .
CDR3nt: TGTGCCAGCAGTGAAAAGACAGGAACCCTCTTACGCGGTTCACCCCTCCACTTT
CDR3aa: CASSEKTGTLLRGSPLHF

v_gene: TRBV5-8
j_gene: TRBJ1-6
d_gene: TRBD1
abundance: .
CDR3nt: TGTGCCAGCAGCTCGGGACAGGGTAATTCACCCCTCCACTTT
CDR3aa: CASSSGQGNSPLHF

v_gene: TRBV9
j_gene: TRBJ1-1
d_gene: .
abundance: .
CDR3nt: TGTGCCAGCAGCGTAGCAGGGATGAACACTGAAGCTTTCTTT
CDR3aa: CASSVAGMNTEAFF

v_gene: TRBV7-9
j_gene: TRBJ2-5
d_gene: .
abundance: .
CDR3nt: TGTGCCAGCATTGGACTTCAAGAGACCCAGTACTTC
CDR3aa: CASIGLQETQYF

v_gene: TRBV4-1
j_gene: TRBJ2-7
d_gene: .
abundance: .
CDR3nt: TGCGCCAGCAGCCAGCTTTATCTAGTGTCCTACGAGCAGTACTTC
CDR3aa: CASSQLYLVSYEQYF

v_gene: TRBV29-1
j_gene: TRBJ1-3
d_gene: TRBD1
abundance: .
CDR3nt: TGCAGCGTTGGAACAGGGGGCGAGGGAAACACCATATATTTT
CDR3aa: CSVGTGGEGNTIYF

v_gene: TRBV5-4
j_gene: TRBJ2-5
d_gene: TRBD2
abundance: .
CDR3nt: TGTGCCAGCAGTTACACTGGACTAGTAAGAGGGGAGACCCAGTACTTC
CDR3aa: CASSYTGLVRGETQYF

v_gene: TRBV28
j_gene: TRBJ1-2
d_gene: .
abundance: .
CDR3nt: TGTGCCAGCAGGCCCGCCGCGTACAGGGCCGCTAACTATGGCTACACCTTC
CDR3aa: CASRPAAYRAANYGYTF

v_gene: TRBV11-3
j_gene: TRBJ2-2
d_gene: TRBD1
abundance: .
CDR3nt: TGTGCCAGCAGCACCGGACAGGGGACCGGGGAGCTGTTTTTT
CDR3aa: CASSTGQGTGELFF

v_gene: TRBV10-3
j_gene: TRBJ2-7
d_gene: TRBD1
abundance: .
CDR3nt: TGTGCCATCAGTTATCCGGGACAGGGGGTTTACGAGCAGTACTTC
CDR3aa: CAISYPGQGVYEQYF

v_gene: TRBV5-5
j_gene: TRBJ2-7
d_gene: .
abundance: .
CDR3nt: TGTGCCAGCAGCCCAGGGCATTCCTACGAGCAGTACTTC
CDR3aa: CASSPGHSYEQYF

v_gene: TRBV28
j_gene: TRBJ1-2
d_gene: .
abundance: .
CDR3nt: TGTGCCAGCATCCCTGGGGGGGCGCGGAATTATGGCTACACCTTC
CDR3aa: CASIPGGARNYGYTF

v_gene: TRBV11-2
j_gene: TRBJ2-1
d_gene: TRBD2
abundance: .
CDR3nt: TGTGCCAGCAGCTTTACCGGGACTAGCGGGAACAATGAGCAGTTCTTC
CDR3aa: CASSFTGTSGNNEQFF

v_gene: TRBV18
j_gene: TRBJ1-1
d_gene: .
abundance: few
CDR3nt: TGTGCCAGCTCACCCTCCCGGGGGTCCTTATCCGAAGCTTTCTTT
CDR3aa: CASSPSRGSLSEAFF

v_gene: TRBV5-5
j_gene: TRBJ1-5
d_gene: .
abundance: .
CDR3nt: TGTGCCAGCAGCTTCCGGTTAAATCAGCCCCAGCATTTT
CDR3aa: CASSFRLNQPQHF

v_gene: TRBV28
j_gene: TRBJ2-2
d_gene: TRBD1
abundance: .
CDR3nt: TGTGCCAGCAGTCCCTTAGGGACAGGGGGCACCGGGGAGCTGTTTTTT
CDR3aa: CASSPLGTGGTGELFF

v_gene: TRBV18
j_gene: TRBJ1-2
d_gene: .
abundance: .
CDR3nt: TGTGCCAGCTCACCAGTGGATGGCGGTGGCTACACCTTC
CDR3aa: CASSPVDGGGYTF

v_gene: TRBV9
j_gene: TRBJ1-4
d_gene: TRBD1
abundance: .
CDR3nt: TGTGCCAGCAGCGCTGAGGGACAGATTAATGAAAAACTGTTTTTT
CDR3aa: CASSAEGQINEKLFF

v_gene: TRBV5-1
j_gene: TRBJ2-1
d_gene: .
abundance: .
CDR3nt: TGCGCCAGCGGACTCTTCGGCAGGGGTGGGGGACAAACCTACAATGAGCAGTTCTTC
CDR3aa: CASGLFGRGGGQTYNEQFF

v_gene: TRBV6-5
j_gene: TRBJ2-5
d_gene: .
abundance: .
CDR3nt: TGTGCCAGCAGTTACTCGAGTTCCCCGCCCCTCGAGACCCAGTACTTC
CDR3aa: CASSYSSSPPLETQYF

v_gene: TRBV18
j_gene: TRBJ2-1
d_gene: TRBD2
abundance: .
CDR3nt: TGTGCCAGCTCACCCGGACTAGCGGGGTATGAGCAGTTCTTC
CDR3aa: CASSPGLAGYEQFF

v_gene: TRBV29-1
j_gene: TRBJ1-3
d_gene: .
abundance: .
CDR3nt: TGCAGCGTTGAAGCTGACCTCAGGTCGGGAAACACCATATATTTT
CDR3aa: CSVEADLRSGNTIYF

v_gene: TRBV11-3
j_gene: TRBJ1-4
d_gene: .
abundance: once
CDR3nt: TGTGCCAGCAGCTTAGGTGGGCGGGAAGGTGAAAAACTGTTTTTT
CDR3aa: CASSLGGREGEKLFF

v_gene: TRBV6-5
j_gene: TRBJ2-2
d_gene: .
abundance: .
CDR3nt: TGTGCCAGCAGTTACAATAGGGGCGCCGGGGAGCTGTTTTTT
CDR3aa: CASSYNRGAGELFF

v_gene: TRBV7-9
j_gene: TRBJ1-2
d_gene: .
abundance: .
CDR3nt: TGTGCCAGCAGCTTACAGGGAGGCGACTATGGCTACACCTTC
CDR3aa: CASSLQGGDYGYTF

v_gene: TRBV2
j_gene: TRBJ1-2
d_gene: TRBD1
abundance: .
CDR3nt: TGTGCCAGCAGTGGGACAGGGAGCGGGACGTTTGGCGGCTACACCTTC
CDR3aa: CASSGTGSGTFGGYTF

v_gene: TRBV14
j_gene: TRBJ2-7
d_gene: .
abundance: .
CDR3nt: TGTGCCAGCAGCCAAGAAATGGTGAGACTAGGGGCCTACGAGCAGTACTTC
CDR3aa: CASSQEMVRLGAYEQYF

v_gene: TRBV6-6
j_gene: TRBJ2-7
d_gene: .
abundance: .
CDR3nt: TGTGCCAGCAGCGCTCGGACTGGCAGCTCCTACGAGCAGTACTTC
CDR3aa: CASSARTGSSYEQYF

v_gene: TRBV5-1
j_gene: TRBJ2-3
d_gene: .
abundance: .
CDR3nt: TGCGCCAGCAGTACGGACCCCCTCTCGGGGGGCCCGCCGACAGATACGCAGTATTTT
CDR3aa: CASSTDPLSGGPPTDTQYF

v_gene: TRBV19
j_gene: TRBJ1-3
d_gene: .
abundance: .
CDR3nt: TGTGCCAGTACGTGGCTTCGAAGCTCTGGAAACACCATATATTTT
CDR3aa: CASTWLRSSGNTIYF